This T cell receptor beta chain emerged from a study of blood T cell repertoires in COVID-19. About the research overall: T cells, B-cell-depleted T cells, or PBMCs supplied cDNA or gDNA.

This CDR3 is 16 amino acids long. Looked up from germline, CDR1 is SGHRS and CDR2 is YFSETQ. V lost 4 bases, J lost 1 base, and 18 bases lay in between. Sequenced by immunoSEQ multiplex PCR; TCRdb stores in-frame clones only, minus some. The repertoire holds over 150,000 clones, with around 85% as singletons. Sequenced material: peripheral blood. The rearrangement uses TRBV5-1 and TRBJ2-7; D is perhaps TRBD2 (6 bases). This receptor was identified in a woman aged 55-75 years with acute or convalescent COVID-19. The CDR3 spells CASSLRRGANSYEQYF. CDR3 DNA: TGCGCCAGCAGCCTACGGAGGGGTGCAAATTCCTACGAGCAGTACTTC.